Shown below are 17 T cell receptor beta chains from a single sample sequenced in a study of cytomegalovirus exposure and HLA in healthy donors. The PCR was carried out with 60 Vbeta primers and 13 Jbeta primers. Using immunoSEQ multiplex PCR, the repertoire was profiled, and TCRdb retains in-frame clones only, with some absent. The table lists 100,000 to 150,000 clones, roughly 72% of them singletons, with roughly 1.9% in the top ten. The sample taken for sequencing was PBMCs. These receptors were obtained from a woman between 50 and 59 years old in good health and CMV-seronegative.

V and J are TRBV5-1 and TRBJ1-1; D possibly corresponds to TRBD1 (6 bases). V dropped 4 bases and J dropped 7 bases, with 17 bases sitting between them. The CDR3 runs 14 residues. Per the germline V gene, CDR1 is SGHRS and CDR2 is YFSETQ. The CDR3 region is CASSQKQGTGEAFF. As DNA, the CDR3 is TGCGCCAGCAGCCAGAAACAGGGAACGGGTGAAGCTTTCTTT.

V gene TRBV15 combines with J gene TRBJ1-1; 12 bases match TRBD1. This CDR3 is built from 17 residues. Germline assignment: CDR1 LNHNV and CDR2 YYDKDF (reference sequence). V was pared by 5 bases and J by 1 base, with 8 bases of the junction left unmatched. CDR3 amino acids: CATSRGGTGGKNTEAFF. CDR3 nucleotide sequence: TGTGCCACCAGCCGGGGGGGGACAGGGGGCAAGAACACTGAAGCTTTCTTT.

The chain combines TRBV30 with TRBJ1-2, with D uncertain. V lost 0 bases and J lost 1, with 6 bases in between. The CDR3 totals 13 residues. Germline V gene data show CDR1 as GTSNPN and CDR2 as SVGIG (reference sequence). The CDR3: CAWSVVFNYGYTF. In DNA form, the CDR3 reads TGTGCCTGGAGTGTTGTATTTAACTATGGCTACACCTTC.

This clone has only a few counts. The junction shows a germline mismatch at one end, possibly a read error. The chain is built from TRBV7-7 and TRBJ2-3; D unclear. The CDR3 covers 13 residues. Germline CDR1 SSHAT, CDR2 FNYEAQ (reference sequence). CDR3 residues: CASSLNSDSTQYF. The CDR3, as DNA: TGTGCTAGCAGCTTAAATTCCGACTCAACGCAGTATTTT.

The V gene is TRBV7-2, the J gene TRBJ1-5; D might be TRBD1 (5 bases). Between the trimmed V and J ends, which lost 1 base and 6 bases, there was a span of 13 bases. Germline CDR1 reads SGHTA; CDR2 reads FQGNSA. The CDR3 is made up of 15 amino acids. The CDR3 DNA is TGTGCCAGCAGCTTAGTTTCCGGGGGAGGTCAGCCCCAGCATTTT. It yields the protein CASSLVSGGGQPQHF.

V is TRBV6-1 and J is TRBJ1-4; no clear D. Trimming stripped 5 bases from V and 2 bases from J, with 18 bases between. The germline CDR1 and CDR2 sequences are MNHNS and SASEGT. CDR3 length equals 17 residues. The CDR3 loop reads CASSQGPRRTTNEKLFF. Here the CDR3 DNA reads TGTGCCAGCAGTCAAGGGCCTAGGAGGACGACTAATGAAAAACTGTTTTTT.

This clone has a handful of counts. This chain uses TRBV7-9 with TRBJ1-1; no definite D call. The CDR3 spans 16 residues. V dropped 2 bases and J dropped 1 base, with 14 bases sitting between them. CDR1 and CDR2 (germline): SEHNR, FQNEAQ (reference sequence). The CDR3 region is CASSLYSGSPNTEAFF. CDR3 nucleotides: TGTGCCAGCAGCTTATATTCCGGGTCCCCGAACACTGAAGCTTTCTTT.

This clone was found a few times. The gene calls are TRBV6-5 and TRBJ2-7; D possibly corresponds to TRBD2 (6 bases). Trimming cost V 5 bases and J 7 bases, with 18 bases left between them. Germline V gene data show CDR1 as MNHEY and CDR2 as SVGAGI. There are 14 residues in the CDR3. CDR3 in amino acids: CASSRGLLNPEQYF. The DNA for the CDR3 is TGTGCCAGCAGTAGGGGACTTCTGAATCCGGAGCAGTACTTC.

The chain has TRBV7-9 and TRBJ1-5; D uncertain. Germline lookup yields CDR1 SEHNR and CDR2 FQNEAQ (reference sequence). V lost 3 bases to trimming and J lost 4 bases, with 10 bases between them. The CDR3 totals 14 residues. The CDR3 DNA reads TGTGCCAGCAGCTTTTCCGGGGTGAATCAGCCCCAGCATTTT. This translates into CASSFSGVNQPQHF.

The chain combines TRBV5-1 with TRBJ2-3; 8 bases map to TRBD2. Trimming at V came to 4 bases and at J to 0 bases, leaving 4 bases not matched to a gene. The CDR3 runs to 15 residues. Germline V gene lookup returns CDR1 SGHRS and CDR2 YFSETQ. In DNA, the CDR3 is TGCGCCAGCAGCATTAGCGGGGCTAGCACAGATACGCAGTATTTT. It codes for CASSISGASTDTQYF.

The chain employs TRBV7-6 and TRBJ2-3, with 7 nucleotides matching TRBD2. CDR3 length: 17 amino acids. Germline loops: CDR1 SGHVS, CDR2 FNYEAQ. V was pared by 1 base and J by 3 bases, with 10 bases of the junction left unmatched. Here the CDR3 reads CASSLGWEGGGTDTQYF. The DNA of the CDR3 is TGTGCCAGCAGCTTAGGTTGGGAGGGAGGTGGGACAGATACGCAGTATTTT. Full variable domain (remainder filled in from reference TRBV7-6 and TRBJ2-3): GAGVSQSPRYKVTKRGQDVALRCDPISGHVSLYWYRQALGQGPEFLTYFNYEAQQDKSGLPNDRFSAERPEGSISTLTIQRTEQRDSAMYRCASSLGWEGGGTDTQYFGPGTRLTVL.

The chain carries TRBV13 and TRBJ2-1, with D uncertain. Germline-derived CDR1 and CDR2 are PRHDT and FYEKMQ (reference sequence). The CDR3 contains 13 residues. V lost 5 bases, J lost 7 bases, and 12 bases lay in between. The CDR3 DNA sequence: TGTGCCAGCAGCCCCCCCTGGGCGAATGAGCAGTTCTTC. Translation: CASSPPWANEQFF.

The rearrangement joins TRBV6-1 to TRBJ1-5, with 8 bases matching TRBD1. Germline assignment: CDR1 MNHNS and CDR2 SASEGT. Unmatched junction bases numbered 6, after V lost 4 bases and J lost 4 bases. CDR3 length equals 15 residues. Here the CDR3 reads CASSALTGANQPQHF. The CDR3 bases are TGTGCCAGCAGTGCACTGACAGGGGCAAATCAGCCCCAGCATTTT.

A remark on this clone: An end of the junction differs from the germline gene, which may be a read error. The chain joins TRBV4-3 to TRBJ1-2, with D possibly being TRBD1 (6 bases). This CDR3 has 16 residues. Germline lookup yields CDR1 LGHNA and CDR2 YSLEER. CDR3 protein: CASSQVFRQVIGGYPF. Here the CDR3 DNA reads TGCGCCAGCAGCCAAGTTTTCCGACAGGTCATTGGCGGCTACCCCTTC.

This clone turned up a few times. The CDR3 nucleotides read TGTGCCAGCAGTGAACAGGGCCAGGGCCCCTACGAGCAGTACGTC. Encoded protein: CASSEQGQGPYEQYV. V is TRBV6-1 and J is TRBJ2-7; D possibly corresponds to TRBD1 (5 bases). Looked up from germline, CDR1 is MNHNS and CDR2 is SASEGT. V was trimmed by 2 bases and J by 2 bases, leaving 13 bases between them. The CDR3 has 15 amino acids.

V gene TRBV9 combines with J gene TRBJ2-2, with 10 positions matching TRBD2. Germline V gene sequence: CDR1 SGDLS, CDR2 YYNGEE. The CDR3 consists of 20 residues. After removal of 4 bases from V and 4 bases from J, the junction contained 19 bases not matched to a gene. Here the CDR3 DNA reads TGTGCCAGCAGCTCAACCACCGGGACTAGCGACGCCGGGATCACCGGGGAGCTGTTTTTT. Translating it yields CASSSTTGTSDAGITGELFF.

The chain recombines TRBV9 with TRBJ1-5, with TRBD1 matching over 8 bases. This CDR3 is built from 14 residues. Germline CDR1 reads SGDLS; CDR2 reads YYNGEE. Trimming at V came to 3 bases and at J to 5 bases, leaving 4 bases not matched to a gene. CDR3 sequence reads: CASSGQGTYQPQHF. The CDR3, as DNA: TGTGCCAGCAGCGGACAGGGGACGTATCAGCCCCAGCATTTT.